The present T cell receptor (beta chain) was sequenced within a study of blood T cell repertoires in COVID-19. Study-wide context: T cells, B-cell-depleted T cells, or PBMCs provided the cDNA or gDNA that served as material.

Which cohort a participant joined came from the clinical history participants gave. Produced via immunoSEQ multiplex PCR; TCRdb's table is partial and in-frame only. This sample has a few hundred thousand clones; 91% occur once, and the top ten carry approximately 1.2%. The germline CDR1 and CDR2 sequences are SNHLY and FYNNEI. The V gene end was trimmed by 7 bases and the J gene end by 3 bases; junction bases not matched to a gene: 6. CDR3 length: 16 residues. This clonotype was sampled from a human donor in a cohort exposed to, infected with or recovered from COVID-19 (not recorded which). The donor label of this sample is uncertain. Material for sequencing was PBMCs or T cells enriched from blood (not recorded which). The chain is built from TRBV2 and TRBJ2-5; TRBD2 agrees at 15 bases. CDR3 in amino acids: CASTEGLAGGEETQYF. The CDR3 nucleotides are TGTGCCAGCACCGAGGGACTAGCGGGGGGCGAAGAGACCCAGTACTTC.